The T cell receptor (beta chain) described here comes from a study of OX40 agonist ivuxolimab in advanced cancers. The table lists this clone with a count of one. Losses at the gene ends were 8 bases for V and 3 bases for J; bases not matched to a gene: 10. CDR1 MNHEY and CDR2 SMNVEV come from the germline V gene (reference sequence). There are 14 residues in the CDR3. Here immunoSEQ multiplex PCR was the method, and the copy in TCRdb shows in-frame clones only, minus some. The repertoire has approximately 70,000 clones, over 75% of them found once; the top ten carry 5.5%. V and J are TRBV27 and TRBJ2-7; 7 bases align to TRBD1. The specimen was CD4+ or CD8+ T cells sorted from blood, collected in a trial of the OX40 agonist ivuxolimab. The sequence came from an adult with an advanced solid tumor such as melanoma, head and neck, liver or kidney cancer. CDR3 in amino acids: CASGLRTGRYEQYV. In DNA form, the CDR3 reads TGTGCCAGCGGCCTTCGGACAGGCCGCTACGAGCAGTACGTC.